This TCR beta chain was retrieved from a study of blood T cells in healthy people across ages. For the second PCR, which ran for about 7 to 11 cycles, a sample-barcoded 5' primer and a J-beta primer mix were used. Each cDNA molecule, via a template-switch adaptor with 12 random nucleotides, was tagged. Individual samples furnished no less than 3 million CDR3-containing paired-end reads apiece. TCRdb re-called the 5' RACE reads with MiXCR, one entry per CDR3 protein. This table holds some 710,000 distinct CDR3 sequences, around half found once. Every sample gave at least 6 micrograms of total RNA when it was extracted. Comment on this clonotype: The junction does not match germline at one end; this may be a read error.

The germline V gene has CDR1 SEHNR and CDR2 FQNEAQ (reference sequence). This CDR3 has 15 residues. The sequenced sample consisted of blood. The clonotype comes from a man older than 75 in good health. The J gene is TRBJ1-5, the V gene TRBV7-9; 11 bases are shared with TRBD1. CDR3 sequence reads: CASSAGQGAFQPRHF. CDR3 nucleotides: TGTGCCAGCAGCGCCGGACAGGGGGCATTTCAGCCCCGGCATTTT.